One sample yielded the 13 T cell receptor beta chains listed below, sequenced in a study of breast tumors, draining lymph nodes, adjacent tissues. TCRdb independently ran MiXCR on the multiplex PCR reads; one entry per CDR3 protein. The sample has about 200,000 distinct CDR3 sequences, around 33% seen once; the top ten hold 4% to 5.5%. Samples came from axillary lymph nodes draining the breast cancer. Sequenced input: axillary lymph node tissue. All receptors come from a female donor with breast cancer. Some clones in this sample may be carry-over from other donors' samples.

This clonotype was counted many times. The chain has TRBV7-2 and TRBJ2-3, with 7 bases fitting TRBD2. V lost 5 bases, J lost 8 bases, and 7 bases stayed unmatched. Germline V gene data show CDR1 as SGHTA and CDR2 as FQGNSA. The CDR3 loop spans 13 amino acids. In DNA form, the CDR3 reads TGTGCCAGCAGCCTCGGACTAGTGGGTACGCAGTATTTT. Translation: CASSLGLVGTQYF.

This clonotype occurred many times. The gene calls are TRBV9 and TRBJ2-1, with D perhaps matching TRBD2 (6 bases). CDR3 length equals 16 residues. Trimming removed 0 bases from V and 1 base from J, with 11 bases in between. CDR1 is SGDLS, CDR2 YYNGEE, per germline. The DNA for the CDR3 is TGTGCCAGCAGCGTAGGGGCTAGCGCTTCCTACAATGAGCAGTTCTTC. It is translated as CASSVGASASYNEQFF.

The table lists this clonotype with many counts. The chain recombines TRBV20-1 with TRBJ2-5; D gene unclear. The CDR3 spans 15 residues. V was clipped by 0 bases and J by 1 base, with 12 bases between them. The germline gives CDR1 DFQATT, CDR2 SNEGSKA (reference sequence). CDR3 sequence: CSARDSVTPQETQYF. DNA for the CDR3: TGCAGTGCTAGAGATTCGGTGACCCCCCAAGAGACCCAGTACTTC.

This clonotype has just a few counts. V usage is TRBV28 and J usage is TRBJ1-5; 9 bases line up with TRBD1. This CDR3 has 15 residues. J lost 6 bases, V lost 6 bases, and 9 bases had no gene match. Germline CDR1 MDHEN, CDR2 SYDVKM. DNA of the CDR3: TGTGCCAGCAGACCCGACAGGGGGGTGGGTCAGCCCCAGCATTTT. Its translation is CASRPDRGVGQPQHF.

For this clonotype: No DNA is shown, since the ends of the CDR3 on it are uncertain; the CDR3 is the one TCRdb lists. The chain uses TRBV9 and TRBJ1-2; the table's D call, TRBD1, has no DNA check behind it. Germline V gene sequence: CDR1 SGDLS, CDR2 YYNGEE. The CDR3 length is 21 residues, termini included. The CDR3 reads CASSPNTDTQYFGPGRGGYTF.

This clonotype was detected many times. The V and J genes are TRBV9 and TRBJ2-5; D tentatively reads TRBD1 or TRBD2 (5 bases each). The CDR3 length is 16 residues. CDR1 and CDR2 (germline): SGDLS, YYNGEE. V was trimmed by 4 bases and J by 5 bases, leaving 21 bases between them. The CDR3 sequence: CASSPTGAVVVETQYF. DNA of the CDR3: TGTGCCAGCAGCCCCACCGGGGCAGTGGTAGTGGAGACCCAGTACTTC. The complete variable domain, with remaining parts taken from reference TRBV9 and TRBJ2-5, reads DSGVTQTPKHLITATGQRVTLRCSPRSGDLSVYWYQQSLDQGLQFLIQYYNGEERAKGNILERFSAQQFPDLHSELNLSSLELGDSALYFCASSPTGAVVVETQYFGPGTRLLVL.

The chain employs TRBV24-1 and TRBJ2-1; 14 bases agree with TRBD2. CDR1 is KGHDR and CDR2 is SFDVKD in the germline V gene. The CDR3 has 15 residues. V shed 4 bases and J 10 bases; nucleotides not matched to a gene: 5. CDR3 in amino acids: CATSEGLAGVREQFF. The CDR3 DNA follows: TGTGCCACCAGTGAGGGACTAGCGGGAGTGAGAGAGCAGTTCTTC.

At least ten counts were recorded for this clonotype. The genes are TRBV6-5 and TRBJ1-2; TRBD1 aligns across 11 bases. Germline CDR1 reads MNHEY; CDR2 reads SVGAGI. CDR3 length: 13 residues. V was pared by 0 bases and J by 12 bases, with 3 bases of the junction left unmatched. The CDR3 region is CASSYSRTGGNTF. The CDR3 region has the DNA TGTGCCAGCAGTTACTCGAGGACAGGGGGCAACACCTTC.

A note on this clonotype: Since no conserved phenylalanine or tryptophan closes the CDR3, a read error is the likely cause. V is TRBV7-2 and J is TRBJ2-7, with 7 bases matching TRBD2. CDR3 size: 13 residues. CDR1 is SGHTA and CDR2 is FQGNSA in the germline V gene. CDR3 in DNA: TGTGCCAGCAGCCGGACTAGACTCTACAAGCAGTACTCC. Residues: CASSRTRLYKQYS.

The chain couples TRBV12-3 or TRBV12-4 to TRBJ1-2; D is possibly TRBD1 (5 bases). Trimming stripped 8 bases from V and 8 bases from J, with 21 bases between. The CDR3 covers 14 residues. DNA for the CDR3: TGTGCCAGCGGGGACGGCCCGGGCGCGAAGGGCTACACCTTC. Residues: CASGDGPGAKGYTF.

Comment on this clonotype: A much larger clone lies a single base off, so this may be a read error. The V call is TRBV6-5, the J call TRBJ1-6, with TRBD1 matching 10 bases. The CDR3 consists of 14 residues. With V trimmed by 5 bases and J by 11 bases, 6 bases remained unmatched. Looked up from germline, CDR1 is MNHEY and CDR2 is SVGAGI. In DNA form, the CDR3 reads TGTGCCAGCAGTCCGGACAGGGGGTATCCACCCCTCCACTTT. Translation gives CASSPDRGYPPLHF.

This clonotype occurred a few times. J is TRBJ2-3 and V is TRBV18; 12 nucleotides line up with TRBD1. V gave up 3 bases and J gave up 4 bases; unmatched junction bases: 2. Germline V gene data show CDR1 as KGHSH and CDR2 as LQKENI. The CDR3 extends over 15 amino acids. The CDR3 is CASSPGQGASDTQYF. The CDR3 DNA sequence: TGTGCCAGCTCACCGGGACAGGGGGCATCAGATACGCAGTATTTT. Together with reference TRBV18 and TRBJ2-3, the CDR3 gives the full variable domain: NAGVMQNPRHLVRRRGQEARLRCSPMKGHSHVYWYRQLPEEGLKFMVYLQKENIIDESGMPKERFSAEFPKEGPSILRIQQVVRGDSAAYFCASSPGQGASDTQYFGPGTRLTVL.

As to this clonotype: A much larger clonotype is one base distant, so this may be a read error. The chain joins TRBV20-1 to TRBJ2-2; TRBD2 matches at 10 bases. The length of the CDR3 is 15 residues. Trimming removed 4 bases from V and 5 bases from J; junction bases left unmatched: 7. Germline-derived CDR1 and CDR2 are DFQATT and SNEGSKA (reference sequence). The DNA of the CDR3 is TGCAGTGCTACCAAACCGGGACTAGCGACCGGGGAGCTGTTTTTT. It yields the protein CSATKPGLATGELFF.